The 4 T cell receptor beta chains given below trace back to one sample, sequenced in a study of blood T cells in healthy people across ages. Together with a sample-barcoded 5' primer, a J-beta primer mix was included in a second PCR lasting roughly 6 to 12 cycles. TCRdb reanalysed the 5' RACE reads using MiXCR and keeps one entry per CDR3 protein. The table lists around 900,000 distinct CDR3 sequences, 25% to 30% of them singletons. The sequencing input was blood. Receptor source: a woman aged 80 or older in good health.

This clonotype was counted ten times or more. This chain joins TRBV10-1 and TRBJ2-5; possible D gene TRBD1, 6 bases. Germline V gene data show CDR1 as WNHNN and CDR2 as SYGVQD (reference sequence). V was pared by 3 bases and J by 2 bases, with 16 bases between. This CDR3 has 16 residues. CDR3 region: CASSEGSTGNQETQYF. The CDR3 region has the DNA TGCGCCAGCAGTGAAGGTTCTACAGGGAATCAAGAGACCCAGTACTTC.

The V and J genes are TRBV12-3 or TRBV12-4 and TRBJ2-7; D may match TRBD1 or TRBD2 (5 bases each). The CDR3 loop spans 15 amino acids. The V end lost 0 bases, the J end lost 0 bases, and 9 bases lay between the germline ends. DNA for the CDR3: TGTGCCAGCAGTTTAGCGGGGGAGAGCTCCTACGAGCAGTACTTC. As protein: CASSLAGESSYEQYF.

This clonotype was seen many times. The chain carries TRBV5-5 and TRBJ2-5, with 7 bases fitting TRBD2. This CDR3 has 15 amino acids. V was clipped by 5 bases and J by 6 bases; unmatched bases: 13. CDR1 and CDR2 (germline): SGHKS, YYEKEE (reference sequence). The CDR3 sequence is CASSPGWREQKTQYF. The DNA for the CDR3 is TGTGCCAGCAGTCCAGGATGGCGGGAGCAAAAGACCCAGTACTTC.

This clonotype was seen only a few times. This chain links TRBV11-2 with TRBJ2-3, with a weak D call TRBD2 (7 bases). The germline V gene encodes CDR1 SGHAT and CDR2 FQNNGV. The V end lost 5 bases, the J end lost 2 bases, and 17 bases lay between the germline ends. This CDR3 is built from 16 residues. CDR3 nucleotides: TGTGCCAGCAGCCAAGGGAGGGGGGTCTACACAGATACGCAGTATTTT. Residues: CASSQGRGVYTDTQYF. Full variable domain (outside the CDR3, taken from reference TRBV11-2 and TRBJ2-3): EAGVAQSPRYKIIEKRQSVAFWCNPISGHATLYWYQQILGQGPKLLIQFQNNGVVDDSQLPKDRFSAERLKGVDSTLKIQPAKLEDSAVYLCASSQGRGVYTDTQYFGPGTRLTVL.